Ten or more counts support the clone carrying this T cell receptor beta chain. Germline CDR1 SQVTM, CDR2 ANQGSEA. The ends were cut back, 1 base at V and 0 bases at J, with 13 bases in the middle. The CDR3 sequence is 16 residues long. The template was RNA from unsorted bulk tissue. Distant lung tissue was collected more than 3 cm away from the tumor edge. This record belongs to a study of tumor and adjacent non-tumor tissue in lung cancer. Across the whole study: Samples averaged about 4.3 million productive TCRbeta reads each.

A modified ARM-PCR protocol with three rounds of nested PCR amplified TCRbeta. Using its own MiXCR run on the multiplex PCR reads, TCRdb lists one record per CDR3 protein. The sample has roughly 70,000 distinct CDR3 sequences, approximately 68% seen once. The V call is TRBV29-1, the J call TRBJ2-4; TRBD1 might be the D (6 bases). The sequencing input was distant non-tumor lung tissue. The origin of this receptor is a woman aged 45-59 years with non-small cell lung cancer. DNA for the CDR3: TGCAGCGTTGAAGGGGGACACCAAATAGCCAAAAACATTCAGTACTTC. Translation gives CSVEGGHQIAKNIQYF.